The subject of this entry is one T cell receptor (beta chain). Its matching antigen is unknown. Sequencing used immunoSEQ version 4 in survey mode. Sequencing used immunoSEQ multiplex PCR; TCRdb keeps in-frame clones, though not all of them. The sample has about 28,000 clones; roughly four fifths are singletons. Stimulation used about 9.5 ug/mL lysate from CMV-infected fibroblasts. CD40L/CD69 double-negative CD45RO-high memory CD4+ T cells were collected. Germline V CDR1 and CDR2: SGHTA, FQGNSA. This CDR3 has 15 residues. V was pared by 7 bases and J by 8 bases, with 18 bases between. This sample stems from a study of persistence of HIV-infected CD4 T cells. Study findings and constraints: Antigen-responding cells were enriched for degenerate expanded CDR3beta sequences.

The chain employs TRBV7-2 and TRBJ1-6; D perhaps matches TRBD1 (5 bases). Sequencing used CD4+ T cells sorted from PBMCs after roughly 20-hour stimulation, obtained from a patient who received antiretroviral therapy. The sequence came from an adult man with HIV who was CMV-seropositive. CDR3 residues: CASTVRRGLDSPLHF. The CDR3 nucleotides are TGTGCCAGCACCGTACGGAGGGGCCTCGATTCACCCCTCCACTTT.